What follows describes a single T cell receptor beta chain. Its cognate antigen is unknown. V lost 3 bases to trimming and J lost 2 bases, with 13 bases between them. This CDR3 contains 15 residues. The sample originates from a study of post-analysis software for immune sequencing data. Broader study findings: Five TRBV segments were significantly more frequent in patients than in controls. TRBV5-6, TRBV5-1 and TRBV20-1 were among these segments.

TCR beta libraries were prepared from cDNA with unique molecular identifiers. TCRdb reprocessed the PCR reads via MiXCR and lists one record per CDR3 protein. Of hundreds of thousands of distinct CDR3 sequences in the sample, 59% are singletons; the top ten hold around 10%. This TCR derives from a girl aged 2-10 years with multiple sclerosis. The chain combines TRBV12-3 or TRBV12-4 with TRBJ1-1; possible D gene TRBD1, 6 bases. The specimen was blood. The CDR3 nucleotides are TGTGCCAGCAGTTTTACAGGGTTAGGAAACACTGAAGCTTTCTTT. Protein product: CASSFTGLGNTEAFF.